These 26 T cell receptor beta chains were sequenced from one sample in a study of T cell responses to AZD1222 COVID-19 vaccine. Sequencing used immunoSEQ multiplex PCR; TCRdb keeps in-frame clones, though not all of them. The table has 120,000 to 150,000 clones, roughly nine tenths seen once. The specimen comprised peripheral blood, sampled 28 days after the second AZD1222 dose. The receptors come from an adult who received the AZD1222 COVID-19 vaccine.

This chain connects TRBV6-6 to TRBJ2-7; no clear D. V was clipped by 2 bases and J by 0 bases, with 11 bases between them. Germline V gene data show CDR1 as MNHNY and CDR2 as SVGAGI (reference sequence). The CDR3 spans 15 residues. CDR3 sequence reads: CASSYGAASSYEQYF. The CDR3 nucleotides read TGTGCCAGCAGTTACGGTGCCGCCAGCTCCTACGAGCAGTACTTC.

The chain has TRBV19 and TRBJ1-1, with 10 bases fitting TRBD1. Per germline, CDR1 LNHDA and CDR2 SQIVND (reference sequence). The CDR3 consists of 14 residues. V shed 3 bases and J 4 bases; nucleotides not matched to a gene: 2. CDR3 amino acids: CASSIGTGVTEAFF. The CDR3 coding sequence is TGTGCCAGTAGTATCGGGACAGGGGTCACTGAAGCTTTCTTT. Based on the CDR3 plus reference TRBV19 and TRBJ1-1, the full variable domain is DGGITQSPKYLFRKEGQNVTLSCEQNLNHDAMYWYRQDPGQGLRLIYYSQIVNDFQKGDIAEGYSVSREKKESFPLTVTSAQKNPTAFYLCASSIGTGVTEAFFGQGTRLTVV.

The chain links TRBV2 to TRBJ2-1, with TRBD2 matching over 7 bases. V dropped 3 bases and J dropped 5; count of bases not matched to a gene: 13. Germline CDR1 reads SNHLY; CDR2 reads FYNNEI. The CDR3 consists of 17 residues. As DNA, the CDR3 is TGTGCCAGCAGTGACGGTTTTTTGCGGGAGAAACACAATGAGCAGTTCTTC. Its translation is CASSDGFLREKHNEQFF.

CDR3 amino acids: CASSPGQGAAIQYF. CDR3 DNA: TGTGCCAGCTCACCGGGACAGGGGGCAGCCATTCAGTACTTC. The rearrangement uses TRBV18 and TRBJ2-4, with 12 nucleotides matching TRBD1. After removal of 3 bases from V and 9 bases from J, the junction contained 3 bases not matched to a gene. The CDR3 has 14 residues. Germline V CDR1 and CDR2: KGHSH, LQKENI.

The CDR3 sequence: CASAPRLAGYNEQFF. DNA for the CDR3: TGTGCTAGTGCCCCGAGACTAGCGGGGTACAATGAGCAGTTCTTC. The V and J genes are TRBV12-5 and TRBJ2-1, with 11 nucleotides matching TRBD2. Trimming removed 7 bases from V and 4 bases from J; junction bases left unmatched: 6. This CDR3 spans 15 amino acids. CDR1 and CDR2 (germline): LGHNT, FRNRAP.

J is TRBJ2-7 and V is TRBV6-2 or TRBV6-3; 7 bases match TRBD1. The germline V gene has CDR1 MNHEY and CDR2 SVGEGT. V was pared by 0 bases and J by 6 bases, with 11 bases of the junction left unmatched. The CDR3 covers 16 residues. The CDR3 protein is CASSYSRELQGLEQYF. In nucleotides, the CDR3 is TGTGCCAGCAGTTACTCGAGAGAGCTACAGGGGCTCGAGCAGTACTTC.

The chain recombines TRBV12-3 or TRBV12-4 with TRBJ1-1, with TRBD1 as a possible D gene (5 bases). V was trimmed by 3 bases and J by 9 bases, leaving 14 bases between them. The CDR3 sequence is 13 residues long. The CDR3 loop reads CASSFVMTEKAFF. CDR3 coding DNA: TGTGCCAGCAGTTTCGTCATGACAGAAAAAGCTTTCTTT.

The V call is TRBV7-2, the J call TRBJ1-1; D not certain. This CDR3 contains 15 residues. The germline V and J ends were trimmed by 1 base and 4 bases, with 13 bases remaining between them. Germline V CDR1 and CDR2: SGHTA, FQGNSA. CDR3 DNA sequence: TGTGCCAGCAGCTTAGTTGGATTGGTCGGCACTGAAGCTTTCTTT. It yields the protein CASSLVGLVGTEAFF. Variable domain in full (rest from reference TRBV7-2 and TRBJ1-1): GAGVSQSPSNKVTEKGKDVELRCDPISGHTALYWYRQSLGQGLEFLIYFQGNSAPDKSGLPSDRFSAERTGGSVSTLTIQRTQQEDSAVYLCASSLVGLVGTEAFFGQGTRLTVV.

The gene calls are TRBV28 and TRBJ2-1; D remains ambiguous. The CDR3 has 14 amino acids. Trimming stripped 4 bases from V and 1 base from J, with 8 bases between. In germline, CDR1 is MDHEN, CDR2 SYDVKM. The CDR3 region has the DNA TGTGCCAGCAGTTGGGGTGGGTCCTACAATGAGCAGTTCTTC. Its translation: CASSWGGSYNEQFF.

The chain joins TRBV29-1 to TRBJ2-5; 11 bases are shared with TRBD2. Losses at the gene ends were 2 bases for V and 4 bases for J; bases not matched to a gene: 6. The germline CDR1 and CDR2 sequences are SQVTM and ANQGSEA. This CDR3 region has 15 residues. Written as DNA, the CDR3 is TGCAGCGTTGAATTTCTAGCGGGAGGTCGAGAGACCCAGTACTTC. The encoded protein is CSVEFLAGGRETQYF.

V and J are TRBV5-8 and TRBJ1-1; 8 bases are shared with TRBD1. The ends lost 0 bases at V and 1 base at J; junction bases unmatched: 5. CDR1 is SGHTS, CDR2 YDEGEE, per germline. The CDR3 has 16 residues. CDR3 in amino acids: CASSLAGGSGNTEAFF. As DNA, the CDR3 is TGTGCCAGCAGCTTGGCAGGGGGCTCTGGGAACACTGAAGCTTTCTTT.

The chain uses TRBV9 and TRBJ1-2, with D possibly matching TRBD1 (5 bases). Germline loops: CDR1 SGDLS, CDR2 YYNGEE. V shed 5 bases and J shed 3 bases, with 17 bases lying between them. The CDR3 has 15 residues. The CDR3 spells CASRGDLDGYYGYTF. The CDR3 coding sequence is TGTGCCAGCAGGGGGGACCTGGACGGTTACTATGGCTACACCTTC.

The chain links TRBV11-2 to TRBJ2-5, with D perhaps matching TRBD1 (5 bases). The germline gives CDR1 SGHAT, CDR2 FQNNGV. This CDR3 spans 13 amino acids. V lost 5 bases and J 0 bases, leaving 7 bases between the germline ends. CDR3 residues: CASSGAYQETQYF. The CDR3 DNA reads TGTGCCAGCAGCGGGGCTTACCAAGAGACCCAGTACTTC.

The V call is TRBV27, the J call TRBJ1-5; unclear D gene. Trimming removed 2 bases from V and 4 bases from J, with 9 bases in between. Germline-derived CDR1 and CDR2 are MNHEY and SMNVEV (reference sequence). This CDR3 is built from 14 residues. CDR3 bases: TGTGCCAGCAGTTTAGCAAGGTCTAATCAGCCCCAGCATTTT. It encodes CASSLARSNQPQHF.

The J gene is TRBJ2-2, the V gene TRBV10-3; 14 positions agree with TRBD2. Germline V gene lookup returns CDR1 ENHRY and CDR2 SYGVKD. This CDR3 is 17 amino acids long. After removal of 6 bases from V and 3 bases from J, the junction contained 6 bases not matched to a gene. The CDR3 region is CAISPTSGRAHTGELFF. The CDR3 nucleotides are TGTGCCATCAGCCCGACTAGCGGGAGGGCCCACACCGGGGAGCTGTTTTTT.

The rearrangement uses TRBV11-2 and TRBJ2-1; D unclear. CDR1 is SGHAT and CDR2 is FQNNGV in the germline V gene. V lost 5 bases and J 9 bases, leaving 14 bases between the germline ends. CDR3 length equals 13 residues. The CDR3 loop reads CASSPQTPSEQFF. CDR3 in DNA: TGTGCCAGCAGCCCGCAAACCCCTAGTGAGCAGTTCTTC.

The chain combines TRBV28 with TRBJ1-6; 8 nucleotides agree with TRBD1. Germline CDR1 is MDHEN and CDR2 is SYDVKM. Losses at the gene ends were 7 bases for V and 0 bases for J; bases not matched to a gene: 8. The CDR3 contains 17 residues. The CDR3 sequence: CASNPGGVGSYNSPLHF. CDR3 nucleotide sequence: TGTGCCAGCAATCCAGGGGGCGTTGGCTCCTATAATTCACCCCTCCACTTT.

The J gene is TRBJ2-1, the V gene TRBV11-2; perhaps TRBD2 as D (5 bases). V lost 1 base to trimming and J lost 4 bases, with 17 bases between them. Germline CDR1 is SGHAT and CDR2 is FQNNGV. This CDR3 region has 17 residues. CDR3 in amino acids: CASSLGLSGLIYNEQFF. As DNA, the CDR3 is TGTGCCAGCAGCTTAGGTCTTTCCGGACTTATTTACAATGAGCAGTTCTTC.

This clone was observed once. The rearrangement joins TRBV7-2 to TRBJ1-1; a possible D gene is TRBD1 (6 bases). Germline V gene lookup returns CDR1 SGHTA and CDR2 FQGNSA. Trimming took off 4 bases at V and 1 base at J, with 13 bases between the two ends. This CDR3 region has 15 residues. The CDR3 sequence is CASSSWDMTNTEAFF. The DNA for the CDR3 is TGTGCCAGCAGCTCGTGGGACATGACGAACACTGAAGCTTTCTTT.

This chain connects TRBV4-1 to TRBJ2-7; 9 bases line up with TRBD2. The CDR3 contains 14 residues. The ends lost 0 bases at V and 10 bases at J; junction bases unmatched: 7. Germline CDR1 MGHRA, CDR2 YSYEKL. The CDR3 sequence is CASSQDWAGGGQYF. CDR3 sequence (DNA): TGCGCCAGCAGCCAAGACTGGGCGGGAGGGGGACAGTACTTC.

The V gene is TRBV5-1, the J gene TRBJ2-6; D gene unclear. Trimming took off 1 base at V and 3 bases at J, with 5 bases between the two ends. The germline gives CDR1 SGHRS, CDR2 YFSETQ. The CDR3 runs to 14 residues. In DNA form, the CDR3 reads TGCGCCAGCAGCTTGCCCGTTGGGGCCAACGTCCTGACTTTC. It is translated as CASSLPVGANVLTF.

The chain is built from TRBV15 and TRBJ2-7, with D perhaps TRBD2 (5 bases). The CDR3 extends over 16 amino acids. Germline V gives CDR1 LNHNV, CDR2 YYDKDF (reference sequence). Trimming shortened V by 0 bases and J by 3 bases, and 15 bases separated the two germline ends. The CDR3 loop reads CATSRDRDSAYYEQYF. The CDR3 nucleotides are TGTGCCACCAGCAGAGATCGGGATAGCGCTTACTACGAGCAGTACTTC.

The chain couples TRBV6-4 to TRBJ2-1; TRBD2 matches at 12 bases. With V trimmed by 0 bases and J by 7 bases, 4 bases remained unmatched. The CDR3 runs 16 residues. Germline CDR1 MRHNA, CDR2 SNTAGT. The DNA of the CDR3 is TGTGCCAGCAGTGACTCTTGGACTAGCGGGATGAATGAGCAGTTCTTC. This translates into CASSDSWTSGMNEQFF.

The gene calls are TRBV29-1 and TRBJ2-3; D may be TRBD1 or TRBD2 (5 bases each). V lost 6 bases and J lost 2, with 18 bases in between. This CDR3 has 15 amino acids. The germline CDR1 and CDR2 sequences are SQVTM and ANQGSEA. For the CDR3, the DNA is TGCAGCGTGGCGCCGGGGCCGGTTCTCACAGATACGCAGTATTTT. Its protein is CSVAPGPVLTDTQYF.

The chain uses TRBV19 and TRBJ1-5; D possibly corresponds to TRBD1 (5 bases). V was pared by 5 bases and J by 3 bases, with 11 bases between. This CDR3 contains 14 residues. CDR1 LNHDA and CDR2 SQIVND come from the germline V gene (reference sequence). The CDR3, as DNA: TGTGCCAGTAGTGCGCGGGGGACCAATCAGCCCCAGCATTTT. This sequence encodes CASSARGTNQPQHF.

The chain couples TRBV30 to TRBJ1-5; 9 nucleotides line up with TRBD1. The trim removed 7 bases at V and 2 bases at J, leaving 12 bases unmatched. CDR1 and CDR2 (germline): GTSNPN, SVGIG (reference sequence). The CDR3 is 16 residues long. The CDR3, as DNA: TGTGCCTTGGACAGGGGCGGATCAAGTGGCAATCAGCCCCAGCATTTT. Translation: CALDRGGSSGNQPQHF. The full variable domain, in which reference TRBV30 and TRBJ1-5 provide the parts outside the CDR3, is SQTIHQWPATLVQPVGSPLSLECTVEGTSNPNLYWYRQAAGRGLQLLFYSVGIGQISSEVPQNLSASRPQDRQFILSSKKLLLSDSGFYLCALDRGGSSGNQPQHFGDGTRLSIL.